A selection of T cell receptor beta chains follows, all from one sample in a study of CD8 T cells in Susac syndrome. MiXCR was run by TCRdb on the immunoSEQ multiplex PCR reads, yielding one entry per CDR3 protein. The data contain about 160,000 distinct CDR3 sequences, approximately 94% of them singletons. Sequencing used CD4+ T cells from PBMCs. These receptors all stem from a human donor with multiple sclerosis. Both conserved end residues are part of each CDR3. The order of the fields is V gene, D gene, clone size, J gene, CDR3 protein, CDR3 DNA. The D gene is left open where the match is weak. The size of a clone is reported for some rows only, either as once, few or many, or as a class for expanded clones.

V gene: TRBV9
D gene: TRBD1
clone size: .
J gene: TRBJ2-5
CDR3 protein: CASSVGDTGEETQYF
CDR3 DNA: TGTGCCAGCAGCGTAGGGGACACAGGGGAAGAGACCCAGTACTTC

V gene: TRBV3-1
D gene: TRBD2
clone size: .
J gene: TRBJ2-7
CDR3 protein: CASTSGTSGYEQYF
CDR3 DNA: TGTGCCAGCACCTCCGGGACTAGCGGCTACGAGCAGTACTTC

V gene: TRBV24-1
D gene: .
clone size: .
J gene: TRBJ1-1
CDR3 protein: CATSDTREAFF
CDR3 DNA: TGTGCCACCAGTGATACCAGGGAAGCTTTCTTT

V gene: TRBV3-1
D gene: .
clone size: .
J gene: TRBJ1-1
CDR3 protein: CASSRISGTEAFF
CDR3 DNA: TGTGCCAGCAGCCGAATCAGTGGCACTGAAGCTTTCTTT

V gene: TRBV14
D gene: .
clone size: .
J gene: TRBJ2-7
CDR3 protein: CASSQDARDGQYF
CDR3 DNA: TGTGCCAGCAGCCAAGATGCCAGGGACGGCCAGTACTTC

V gene: TRBV12-3/TRBV12-4
D gene: TRBD1
clone size: .
J gene: TRBJ2-2
CDR3 protein: CASSNRGTAGELFF
CDR3 DNA: TGTGCCAGCAGTAACAGGGGAACGGCCGGGGAGCTGTTTTTT

V gene: TRBV2
D gene: .
clone size: .
J gene: TRBJ2-5
CDR3 protein: CASSAEFPGGGTQYF
CDR3 DNA: TGTGCCAGCAGTGCCGAATTCCCAGGGGGAGGGACCCAGTACTTC

V gene: TRBV6-5
D gene: .
clone size: .
J gene: TRBJ2-1
CDR3 protein: CASRSGQKLYNEQFF
CDR3 DNA: TGTGCCAGCAGATCCGGACAGAAACTATACAATGAGCAGTTCTTC

V gene: TRBV7-6
D gene: .
clone size: .
J gene: TRBJ1-4
CDR3 protein: CASSFLSGSNEKLFF
CDR3 DNA: TGTGCCAGCAGCTTTTTGTCAGGGAGTAATGAAAAACTGTTTTTT

V gene: TRBV5-1
D gene: .
clone size: .
J gene: TRBJ2-2
CDR3 protein: CASSFDSLTGELFF
CDR3 DNA: TGCGCCAGCAGCTTCGACTCCCTAACCGGGGAGCTGTTTTTT

V gene: TRBV2
D gene: .
clone size: .
J gene: TRBJ1-2
CDR3 protein: CASPLDRYYGYTF
CDR3 DNA: TGTGCCAGCCCCCTTGACAGATATTATGGCTACACCTTC

V gene: TRBV19
D gene: .
clone size: .
J gene: TRBJ2-5
CDR3 protein: CASSIGGQPTSGTQYF
CDR3 DNA: TGTGCCAGTAGTATCGGAGGGCAGCCGACCTCGGGGACCCAGTACTTC

V gene: TRBV6-5
D gene: .
clone size: .
J gene: TRBJ1-4
CDR3 protein: CASSYSGNEKLFF
CDR3 DNA: TGTGCCAGCAGTTACTCTGGGAATGAAAAACTGTTTTTT

V gene: TRBV28
D gene: TRBD1
clone size: .
J gene: TRBJ2-1
CDR3 protein: CASSLSGQGGYNEQFF
CDR3 DNA: TGTGCCAGCAGTTTAAGCGGACAGGGTGGATACAATGAGCAGTTCTTC

V gene: TRBV27
D gene: TRBD1
clone size: .
J gene: TRBJ1-2
CDR3 protein: CASGRRRDSYGYTF
CDR3 DNA: TGTGCCAGCGGCCGAAGACGGGACAGCTATGGCTACACCTTC

V gene: TRBV3-1
D gene: .
clone size: .
J gene: TRBJ2-5
CDR3 protein: CASSQVSTLETQYF
CDR3 DNA: TGTGCCAGCAGCCAAGTCTCAACGCTAGAGACCCAGTACTTC

V gene: TRBV15
D gene: TRBD1
clone size: .
J gene: TRBJ1-4
CDR3 protein: CATSRDRGLLLFF
CDR3 DNA: TGTGCCACCAGCAGAGATAGGGGGCTGCTGCTGTTTTTT

V gene: TRBV20-1
D gene: .
clone size: .
J gene: TRBJ1-3
CDR3 protein: CSARAGHSSGNTIYF
CDR3 DNA: TGCAGTGCTAGGGCCGGACACAGCTCTGGAAACACCATATATTTT

V gene: TRBV12-5
D gene: .
clone size: .
J gene: TRBJ1-5
CDR3 protein: CASGSFPGNQPQHF
CDR3 DNA: TGTGCTAGTGGTTCCTTCCCGGGCAATCAGCCCCAGCATTTT

V gene: TRBV20-1
D gene: .
clone size: .
J gene: TRBJ2-1
CDR3 protein: CSAIPRYNEQFF
CDR3 DNA: TGCAGTGCTATTCCTAGATACAATGAGCAGTTCTTC

V gene: TRBV29-1
D gene: .
clone size: .
J gene: TRBJ2-7
CDR3 protein: CSVGDSWEQYF
CDR3 DNA: TGCAGCGTTGGTGACAGCTGGGAGCAGTACTTC

V gene: TRBV7-9
D gene: TRBD1
clone size: .
J gene: TRBJ2-7
CDR3 protein: CASSVGQYEQYF
CDR3 DNA: TGTGCCAGCAGCGTGGGACAGTACGAGCAGTACTTC

V gene: TRBV12-3/TRBV12-4
D gene: .
clone size: .
J gene: TRBJ1-5
CDR3 protein: CASGRQVRGQPQHF
CDR3 DNA: TGTGCCAGCGGCAGACAGGTACGGGGTCAGCCCCAGCATTTT

V gene: TRBV16
D gene: TRBD1
clone size: once
J gene: TRBJ1-1
CDR3 protein: CASSHSGTEQSEAFF
CDR3 DNA: TGTGCCAGCAGCCACAGTGGGACAGAACAATCTGAAGCTTTCTTT

V gene: TRBV20-1
D gene: .
clone size: .
J gene: TRBJ1-2
CDR3 protein: CSAGGQNGYTF
CDR3 DNA: TGCAGTGCTGGGGGGCAAAATGGCTACACCTTC

V gene: TRBV5-4
D gene: .
clone size: .
J gene: TRBJ2-2
CDR3 protein: CASSLWSGELFF
CDR3 DNA: TGTGCCAGCAGCTTGTGGAGCGGGGAGCTGTTTTTT

V gene: TRBV27
D gene: TRBD1
clone size: .
J gene: TRBJ2-7
CDR3 protein: CASTWTGGHYEQYF
CDR3 DNA: TGTGCCAGCACCTGGACAGGGGGTCATTACGAGCAGTACTTC

V gene: TRBV6-2/TRBV6-3
D gene: .
clone size: .
J gene: TRBJ2-3
CDR3 protein: CASSLDGYTDTQYF
CDR3 DNA: TGTGCCAGCAGCCTCGATGGCTACACAGATACGCAGTATTTT

V gene: TRBV5-4
D gene: TRBD1
clone size: .
J gene: TRBJ1-2
CDR3 protein: CASSMTGAGGYTF
CDR3 DNA: TGTGCCAGCAGCATGACAGGGGCGGGCGGCTACACCTTC

V gene: TRBV7-2
D gene: TRBD2
clone size: .
J gene: TRBJ2-3
CDR3 protein: CASSLEQRDFTDTQYF
CDR3 DNA: TGTGCCAGCAGCTTAGAGCAGCGGGATTTTACAGATACGCAGTATTTT

V gene: TRBV6-5
D gene: .
clone size: .
J gene: TRBJ1-5
CDR3 protein: CASSLDGTYQPQHF
CDR3 DNA: TGTGCCAGCAGTCTGGACGGGACTTATCAGCCCCAGCATTTT

V gene: TRBV4-2
D gene: .
clone size: .
J gene: TRBJ2-6
CDR3 protein: CASSQEGPSSGANVLTF
CDR3 DNA: TGTGCCAGCAGCCAAGAAGGCCCGAGCTCTGGGGCCAACGTCCTGACTTTC

V gene: TRBV7-8
D gene: .
clone size: .
J gene: TRBJ2-1
CDR3 protein: CASSRRNRADYNEQFF
CDR3 DNA: TGTGCCAGCAGCCGAAGAAACAGGGCGGATTACAATGAGCAGTTCTTC

V gene: TRBV30
D gene: .
clone size: .
J gene: TRBJ2-5
CDR3 protein: CAWGMRAPETQYF
CDR3 DNA: TGTGCCTGGGGGATGCGGGCCCCGGAGACCCAGTACTTC

V gene: TRBV4-2
D gene: TRBD1
clone size: .
J gene: TRBJ1-5
CDR3 protein: CASSQGTGFGNQPQHF
CDR3 DNA: TGTGCCAGCAGCCAAGGGACAGGGTTTGGCAATCAGCCCCAGCATTTT

V gene: TRBV30
D gene: .
clone size: .
J gene: TRBJ2-5
CDR3 protein: CAWGRQGGTQYF
CDR3 DNA: TGTGCCTGGGGACGACAGGGAGGGACCCAGTACTTC

V gene: TRBV3-1
D gene: .
clone size: .
J gene: TRBJ1-3
CDR3 protein: CASSLGNGNTIYF
CDR3 DNA: TGTGCCAGCAGCCTCGGCAATGGAAACACCATATATTTT

V gene: TRBV9
D gene: TRBD2
clone size: .
J gene: TRBJ2-5
CDR3 protein: CASSFAGDETQYF
CDR3 DNA: TGTGCCAGCAGCTTCGCGGGAGACGAGACCCAGTACTTC

V gene: TRBV30
D gene: .
clone size: few
J gene: TRBJ1-5
CDR3 protein: CAWAPDSNQPQHF
CDR3 DNA: TGTGCCTGGGCCCCGGATAGCAATCAGCCCCAGCATTTT

V gene: TRBV6-1
D gene: .
clone size: .
J gene: TRBJ2-2
CDR3 protein: CASSGQRVNTGELFF
CDR3 DNA: TGTGCCAGCAGTGGTCAGCGGGTGAACACCGGGGAGCTGTTTTTT

V gene: TRBV7-9
D gene: TRBD1
clone size: .
J gene: TRBJ1-2
CDR3 protein: CASSLGQHYGYTF
CDR3 DNA: TGTGCCAGCAGCTTGGGACAGCACTATGGCTACACCTTC